These 22 T cell receptor beta chains were all obtained from the same sample, sequenced in a study of blood T cell repertoires in COVID-19. Generated by immunoSEQ multiplex PCR, the TCRdb table keeps only in-frame clones and is missing some. Among 220,000 or so clones listed, about 82% were seen once. The sequenced sample was PBMCs or T cells enriched from blood (not recorded which). These receptors were collected from a woman aged 45-65 years who had recovered from COVID-19.

Regarding this clone: Within the sample, other DNA sequences also encode this same CDR3. The chain carries TRBV11-3 and TRBJ2-5; possibly TRBD2 for D (5 bases). The V end lost 1 base, the J end lost 1 base, and 7 bases lay between the germline ends. Germline CDR1 SGHNT, CDR2 YENEEA. CDR3 length equals 14 residues. The CDR3 is CASSLGGSQETQYF. Here the CDR3 DNA reads TGTGCCAGCAGCTTAGGAGGGAGCCAAGAGACCCAGTACTTC.

Written as DNA, the CDR3 is TGTGCCAGCAGTCCTCACACCAATGAAAAACTGTTTTTT. It is translated as CASSPHTNEKLFF. The chain couples TRBV27 to TRBJ1-4, with D unclear. Germline V gene data show CDR1 as MNHEY and CDR2 as SMNVEV (reference sequence). V was clipped by 5 bases and J by 5 bases, with 9 bases between them. The CDR3 runs to 13 residues.

This chain connects TRBV5-8 to TRBJ1-1, with TRBD1 as a possible D gene (6 bases). The germline V and J ends were trimmed by 9 bases and 1 base, with 10 bases remaining between them. This CDR3 has 12 residues. CDR1 is SGHTS, CDR2 YDEGEE, per germline. The CDR3 nucleotides read TGTGCCATCGCGGGGGCGAACACTGAAGCTTTCTTT. Its translation: CAIAGANTEAFF.

This chain joins TRBV5-1 and TRBJ1-1, with D maybe TRBD1 (6 bases). From germline, CDR1 is SGHRS and CDR2 YFSETQ. This CDR3 comprises 14 residues. Deletions cut 4 bases from V and 2 bases from J, with 12 bases between. The CDR3 is CASSELQGNTEAFF. In nucleotides, the CDR3 is TGCGCCAGCAGCGAACTACAGGGTAACACTGAAGCTTTCTTT.

This clone was observed a handful of times. This chain links TRBV30 with TRBJ1-6; 8 bases map to TRBD1. The CDR3 covers 16 residues. Germline CDR1 GTSNPN, CDR2 SVGIG (reference sequence). V lost 3 bases and J lost 5; bases outside the gene matches: 9. CDR3 amino acids: CAWSLTGAENNSPLHF. DNA of the CDR3: TGTGCCTGGAGCCTGACAGGGGCGGAGAATAATTCACCCCTCCACTTT.

This clone was detected only once. The V and J genes are TRBV29-1 and TRBJ1-4; D not resolved. Trimming shortened V by 4 bases and J by 8 bases, and 14 bases separated the two germline ends. The CDR3 totals 13 residues. Per the germline V gene, CDR1 is SQVTM and CDR2 is ANQGSEA. The CDR3 loop is CSVGHWETEKLFF. CDR3 sequence (DNA): TGCAGCGTTGGTCACTGGGAGACCGAAAAACTGTTTTTT.

The gene calls are TRBV6-1 and TRBJ2-7; 9 positions match TRBD2. The CDR3 has 15 amino acids. Germline CDR1 and CDR2: MNHNS and SASEGT. V gave up 2 bases and J gave up 3 bases; unmatched junction bases: 5. CDR3 nucleotide sequence: TGTGCCAGCAGTGAACCTGGCGGGAGGGGCTACGAGCAGTACTTC. It codes for CASSEPGGRGYEQYF.

This rearrangement joins TRBV5-1 to TRBJ2-1, with a tentative D call TRBD2 (6 bases). Germline lookup yields CDR1 SGHRS and CDR2 YFSETQ. V lost 5 bases, J lost 0 bases, and 12 bases lay in between. The CDR3 spans 15 residues. This CDR3 reads CASRGGPSSYNEQFF. The CDR3 DNA reads TGCGCCAGCAGGGGGGGACCCAGCTCCTACAATGAGCAGTTCTTC.

The chain is built from TRBV5-4 and TRBJ2-4; 7 bases are shared with TRBD1. Germline CDR1 and CDR2: SGHNT and YYREEE (reference sequence). The V and J ends lost 3 bases and 4 bases, in that order; junction bases with no gene match: 7. The CDR3 consists of 15 residues. Written as DNA, the CDR3 is TGTGCCAGCAGCTCCAGGGGGACGCTAAAAAACATTCAGTACTTC. This sequence encodes CASSSRGTLKNIQYF.

The chain links TRBV14 to TRBJ1-3, with unresolved D. Germline CDR1 and CDR2: SGHDN and FVKESK. The CDR3 is 16 residues long. Between the trimmed V and J ends, which lost 1 base and 4 bases, there was a span of 14 bases. The CDR3 region is CASSQVWAGKGNTIYF. CDR3 in DNA: TGTGCCAGCAGCCAAGTGTGGGCAGGCAAAGGAAACACCATATATTTT.

The chain has TRBV3-1 (or the pseudogene TRBV3-2) and TRBJ1-4, with D maybe TRBD1 (5 bases). Germline V gives CDR1 LGHDT, CDR2 YNNKEL (reference sequence). CDR3 length: 15 amino acids. V lost 4 bases, J lost 7 bases, and 16 bases lay in between. The CDR3 DNA reads as TGTGCCAGCAGCCGTGGGGAGGGGTCGGGTGAAAAACTGTTTTTT. As protein: CASSRGEGSGEKLFF.

The chain is built from TRBV6-2 or TRBV6-3 and TRBJ2-7; 8 bases map to TRBD2. Per the germline V gene, CDR1 is MNHEY and CDR2 is SVGEGT. The CDR3 consists of 14 residues. V lost 0 bases to trimming and J lost 2 bases; unmatched junction nucleotides: 0. CDR3 loop: CASSYSTSAYEQYF. In DNA form, the CDR3 reads TGTGCCAGCAGTTACTCGACTAGCGCCTACGAGCAGTACTTC.

The rearrangement uses TRBV11-2 and TRBJ1-1; D gene unclear. The V end was cut by 7 bases, the J end by 0 bases, with 15 bases between. CDR1 and CDR2 (germline): SGHAT, FQNNGV. The CDR3 length is 15 residues. As DNA, the CDR3 is TGTGCCAGCACCCCAGACCCAGGTTTGAACACTGAAGCTTTCTTT. Translating gives CASTPDPGLNTEAFF.

The chain carries TRBV19 and TRBJ1-1; 8 bases are shared with TRBD1. V lost 4 bases and J lost 4; bases outside the gene matches: 5. Germline CDR1 reads LNHDA; CDR2 reads SQIVND (reference sequence). This CDR3 has 14 amino acids. CDR3 nucleotide sequence: TGTGCCAGTAGTAGCTTCAGGGGGCTCACTGAAGCTTTCTTT. This sequence encodes CASSSFRGLTEAFF.

This clone has just one count. This chain uses TRBV24-1 with TRBJ1-2; D is undetermined. The germline V and J ends were trimmed by 2 bases and 6 bases, with 9 bases remaining between them. The CDR3 is 13 amino acids. The germline gives CDR1 KGHDR, CDR2 SFDVKD. CDR3 DNA sequence: TGTGCCACCAGTGATTCGGGTTACGATGGCTACACCTTC. As protein: CATSDSGYDGYTF.

The rearrangement joins TRBV7-2 to TRBJ2-2; D gene uncertain. The CDR3 has 15 residues. V shed 3 bases and J shed 4 bases, with 12 bases lying between them. Germline V gene sequence: CDR1 SGHTA, CDR2 FQGNSA. CDR3 sequence (DNA): TGTGCCAGCAGCTTGGGTCTTTCGGGCACCGGGGAGCTGTTTTTT. Protein: CASSLGLSGTGELFF.

The chain links TRBV6-2 or TRBV6-3 to TRBJ2-2; 7 nucleotides align to TRBD2. CDR1 and CDR2 (germline): MNHEY, SVGEGT. The CDR3 is 15 residues long. J was trimmed by 3 bases and V by 6 bases; bases with no gene match: 7. Written as DNA, the CDR3 is TGTGCCAGCAGCTGGGGTCTAGCGGACACCGGGGAGCTGTTTTTT. Encoded protein: CASSWGLADTGELFF.

The chain uses TRBV7-9 and TRBJ1-1; 9 bases agree with TRBD1. Trimming at V came to 5 bases and at J to 5 bases, leaving 15 bases not matched to a gene. The CDR3 is 17 amino acids. CDR1 and CDR2 from the germline V gene are SEHNR and FQNEAQ (reference sequence). The CDR3 protein is CASSSTGGANRGTEAFF. The CDR3 coding sequence is TGTGCCAGCAGCAGTACAGGGGGCGCGAATAGGGGAACTGAAGCTTTCTTT.

V gene TRBV5-1 combines with J gene TRBJ1-2; D may be TRBD1 (5 bases). Trimming removed 5 bases at V and 7 bases at J, with 21 bases between. Germline V gives CDR1 SGHRS, CDR2 YFSETQ. The CDR3 totals 15 residues. The CDR3 DNA reads as TGCGCCAGCAGTGCCCCACAGGAGGGAGTCTCTGGCTACACCTTC. Protein sequence: CASSAPQEGVSGYTF.

This clone was counted a single time. This sequence joins TRBV7-2 and TRBJ2-1; TRBD2 agrees at 11 bases. V trimming: 5 bases; J trimming: 4 bases; junction bases outside the gene matches: 7. Germline V gene data show CDR1 as SGHTA and CDR2 as FQGNSA. The CDR3 loop spans 16 amino acids. The CDR3 coding sequence is TGTGCCAGCAGCCTACCGACTAGCGGGGAGTACAATGAGCAGTTCTTC. Its translation is CASSLPTSGEYNEQFF.

The chain employs TRBV6-2 or TRBV6-3 and TRBJ1-2; a weak D match, TRBD1 (5 bases). The CDR3 runs 14 residues. Germline V gene data show CDR1 as MNHEY and CDR2 as SVGEGT. Trimming left V 1 base short and J 4 bases short, with 10 bases between. CDR3 amino acids: CASSYFDSGYGYTF. CDR3 DNA: TGTGCCAGCAGTTACTTCGACAGTGGCTATGGCTACACCTTC.

The rearrangement uses TRBV7-9 and TRBJ2-1; tentative D call: TRBD1 (5 bases). CDR1 is SEHNR and CDR2 is FQNEAQ in the germline V gene (reference sequence). V lost 1 base, J lost 7 bases, and 11 bases lay in between. This CDR3 spans 14 amino acids. The DNA of the CDR3 is TGTGCCAGCAGCTTAGGCAGAAAGGGGAATGAGCAGTTCTTC. Protein product: CASSLGRKGNEQFF.